Listed below are T cell receptor beta chains from one sample, sequenced in a study of blood T cell repertoires in COVID-19. Generated by immunoSEQ multiplex PCR, the TCRdb table keeps only in-frame clones and is missing some. The sample gives under 90,000 clones, 87% of which show up once; roughly 3.6% is in the top ten. The sequenced material came from peripheral blood. The receptors were gathered from a woman between 50 and 59 years old with COVID-19, enrolled during active disease. CDR3s include the opening cysteine and the closing phenylalanine or tryptophan. A D gene is named only where the DNA matches it firmly. The size of a clone is reported for some rows only, either as once, few or many, or as a class for expanded clones.

clone_size,cdr3_length,v_call,j_call,d_call,cdr3_nt,cdr3_aa
.,14,TRBV4-3,TRBJ1-1,.,TGCGCCAGCAGCCAAAGGGGGGGGAACACTGAAGCTTTCTTT,CASSQRGGNTEAFF
few,14,TRBV4-1,TRBJ1-3,.,TGCGCCAGCAGCCAAGCCCGGGAAGGGAACACCATATATTTT,CASSQAREGNTIYF
.,16,TRBV6-5,TRBJ2-2,TRBD2,TGTGCCAGCAGTTTTCGGACTAGTCTGAACACCGGGGAGCTGTTTTTT,CASSFRTSLNTGELFF
few,11,TRBV30,TRBJ2-3,.,TGTGCCTGGAGACATGCTGATACGCAGTATTTT,CAWRHADTQYF
many,16,TRBV28,TRBJ1-6,TRBD1,TGTGCCAGCAGTCCGGCCCGGACAGGGAGGAATTCACCCCTCCACTTT,CASSPARTGRNSPLHF
.,15,TRBV19,TRBJ1-1,TRBD1,TGTGCCAGTACCCAAGCCCAGGGGGGGAACACTGAAGCTTTCTTT,CASTQAQGGNTEAFF
once,15,TRBV7-3,TRBJ2-5,TRBD2,TGTGCCAGCAGCAGAGCCGGGACTAGCAGAGAGACCCAGTACTTC,CASSRAGTSRETQYF
.,16,TRBV24-1,TRBJ2-1,TRBD2,TGTGCCACCAGTGACCGACTAGCGGGAATTTCAAATGAGCAGTTCTTC,CATSDRLAGISNEQFF
.,16,TRBV12-2,TRBJ2-3,.,TGTGCAAGTCGCTTAAGCGGCGGGAGGGGCGCAGATACGCAGTATTTT,CASRLSGGRGADTQYF
once,16,TRBV19,TRBJ2-3,TRBD2,TGTGCCAGTAGTCAGCCTAGCGGGAGTGTGACAGATACGCAGTATTTT,CASSQPSGSVTDTQYF
.,14,TRBV4-2,TRBJ1-2,TRBD1,TGTGCCAGCAGCCCGCCAGGGACAGGGGTCGGCTACACCTTC,CASSPPGTGVGYTF
.,16,TRBV19,TRBJ2-2,TRBD2,TGTGCCAGTAGTATCATGACTAGCGGGAGTCCCGGGGAGCTGTTTTTT,CASSIMTSGSPGELFF
.,15,TRBV5-1,TRBJ2-1,TRBD1,TGCGCCAGCAGCTTGGAAGGGACAGTTAACAATGAGCAGTTCTTC,CASSLEGTVNNEQFF
.,14,TRBV27,TRBJ1-4,.,TGTGCCAGCAGCCGCTGGACAAGCGATGAAAAACTGTTTTTT,CASSRWTSDEKLFF
.,18,TRBV27,TRBJ2-2,TRBD2,TGTGCCAGCAGTTTAAACCCCGCGGGGACTAGTGGTACCGGGGAGCTGTTTTTT,CASSLNPAGTSGTGELFF
.,15,TRBV11-2,TRBJ2-1,TRBD2,TGTGCCAGCAGCTTAGAGGTGGGAGGGTACAATGAGCAGTTCTTC,CASSLEVGGYNEQFF
few,14,TRBV9,TRBJ2-2,.,TGTGCCAGCAGCGTAGTAACAGACACCGGGGAGCTGTTTTTT,CASSVVTDTGELFF
.,15,TRBV5-1,TRBJ2-1,TRBD2,TGCGCCAGCAGCACTGGGACTAGCGGGTACAATGAGCAGTTCTTC,CASSTGTSGYNEQFF
once,14,TRBV10-3,TRBJ1-1,TRBD1,TGTGCCATCAGTGTGACAGGGTTGAACACTGAAGCTTTCTTT,CAISVTGLNTEAFF
.,13,TRBV11-3,TRBJ1-1,.,TGTGCCAGCAGCTTCCATCCGAACACTGAAGCTTTCTTT,CASSFHPNTEAFF
.,19,TRBV9,TRBJ2-2,TRBD2,TGTGCCAGCAGCGTGGTTCTCGGTGGGCTAGCGGGACACACCGGGGAGCTGTTTTTT,CASSVVLGGLAGHTGELFF
.,14,TRBV4-2,TRBJ2-1,.,TGTGCCAGCAGCCAAGACCGCAGGGCTCGGGAGCAGTTCTTC,CASSQDRRAREQFF
.,15,TRBV5-1,TRBJ1-2,TRBD1,TGCGCCAGCAGCTCAACAGGGGACCCTAACTATGGCTACACCTTC,CASSSTGDPNYGYTF
.,14,TRBV6-5,TRBJ1-2,TRBD1,TGTGCCAGCAGCCCCCTACAGGGGGCCTATGGCTACACCTTC,CASSPLQGAYGYTF
.,19,TRBV4-1,TRBJ2-2,TRBD2,TGCGCCAGCAGTCGGACATCGACTCCTAGCGGTCTGAACACCGGGGAGCTGTTTTTT,CASSRTSTPSGLNTGELFF
.,17,TRBV5-6,TRBJ1-1,.,TGTGCCAGCAGTTTCCGTATACAGGGTCTGACGAACACTGAAGCTTTCTTT,CASSFRIQGLTNTEAFF
few,16,TRBV15,TRBJ1-5,TRBD1,TGTGCCACCAGCAGCGGTGGGACAGGCTTAAATCAGCCCCAGCATTTT,CATSSGGTGLNQPQHF
.,16,TRBV7-8,TRBJ1-5,TRBD1,TGTGCCAGCAGCCTCCCATGGGACAGGGTCGATCAGCCCCAGCATTTT,CASSLPWDRVDQPQHF
.,15,TRBV5-4,TRBJ2-1,TRBD2,TGTGCCAGCAACCCCCACGGGAGGGCCGGCAATGAGCAGTTCTTC,CASNPHGRAGNEQFF
few,15,TRBV9,TRBJ1-6,TRBD1,TGTGCCAGCAGCCCCACCGGGACAGATAATTCACCCCTCCACTTT,CASSPTGTDNSPLHF
.,15,TRBV7-2,TRBJ2-7,.,TGTGCCAGCAGCTTACGGGACTTCTCGCCCTACGAGCAGTACTTC,CASSLRDFSPYEQYF
.,14,TRBV5-5,TRBJ2-7,TRBD2,TGTGCCAGCAGCTCGACTAGCGGGAGAGACGAGCAGTACTTC,CASSSTSGRDEQYF
.,15,TRBV18,TRBJ2-1,TRBD2,TGTGCCAGCCAACTAGCGGAGAGCTCCTACAATGAGCAGTTCTTC,CASQLAESSYNEQFF
.,14,TRBV5-1,TRBJ1-1,.,TGCGCCAGCAGCTTGCCAGGGGCTGGGGGTGAAGCTTTCTTT,CASSLPGAGGEAFF
.,15,TRBV4-1,TRBJ1-2,TRBD1,TGCGCCAGCAGCCAAGCTGAAGGACAGGTTTATGGCTACACCTTC,CASSQAEGQVYGYTF
.,18,TRBV24-1,TRBJ2-1,TRBD2,TGTGCCACCAGTGACCCCTGGGGGGGAGGAAGCTCCTACAATGAGCAGTTCTTC,CATSDPWGGGSSYNEQFF
.,18,TRBV21-1,TRBJ2-1,.,TGTGCCAGCGGCTCGGCCGTTAAGCGGGAGATATCCTACAATGAGCAGTTCTTC,CASGSAVKREISYNEQFF
.,18,TRBV6-4,TRBJ1-5,TRBD1,TGTGCCAGCAGCGGGACAGGGAATCTTGGCTATAGCAATCAGCCCCAGCATTTT,CASSGTGNLGYSNQPQHF
once,16,TRBV28,TRBJ2-1,TRBD2,TGTGCCAGCAGTACCGGGACTAGCGCCTCCTACAATGAGCAGTTCTTC,CASSTGTSASYNEQFF
.,12,TRBV5-5,TRBJ2-2,TRBD2,TGTGCCAGCAGCTCTTCGGGGGGGAAACTGTTTTTT,CASSSSGGKLFF